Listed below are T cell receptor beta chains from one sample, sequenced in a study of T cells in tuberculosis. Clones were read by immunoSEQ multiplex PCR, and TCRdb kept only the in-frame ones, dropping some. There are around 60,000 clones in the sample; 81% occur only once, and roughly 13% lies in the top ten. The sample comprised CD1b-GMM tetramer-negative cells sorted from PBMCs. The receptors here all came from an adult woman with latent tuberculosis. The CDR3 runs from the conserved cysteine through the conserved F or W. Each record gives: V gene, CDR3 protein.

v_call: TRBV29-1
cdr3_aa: CSVEEGAGYTF

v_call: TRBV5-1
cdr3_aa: CASSLTSNEQFF

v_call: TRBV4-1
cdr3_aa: CASSQDWGTSGRRTTQYF

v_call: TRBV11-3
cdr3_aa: CASSNRGQTNSPLHF

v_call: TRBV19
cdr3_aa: CASSTRGYEQYF

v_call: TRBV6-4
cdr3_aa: CASSQGPGQFSYNEQFF

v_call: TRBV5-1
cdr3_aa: CASSFRGQGAGELFF

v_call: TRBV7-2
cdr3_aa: CASSHPGTPPTGELFF

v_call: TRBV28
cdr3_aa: CASSPYLGGAGTDTQYF

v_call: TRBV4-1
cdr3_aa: CASSPTRTGTYEQYF

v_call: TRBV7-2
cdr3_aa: CASRPPGNQPQHF

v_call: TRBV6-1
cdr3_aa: CASSVGVRAYEQYF

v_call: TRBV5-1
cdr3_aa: CASSFHSTGELFF

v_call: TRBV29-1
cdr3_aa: CSSPGGLQNEQFF

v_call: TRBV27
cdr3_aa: CASRDQGQETQYF

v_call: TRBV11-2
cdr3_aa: CASSSGGANTEAFF

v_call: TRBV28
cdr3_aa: CASNYLRGTGGNTIYF

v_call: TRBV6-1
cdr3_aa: CVAGVGYTF

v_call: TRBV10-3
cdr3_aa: CAISEGAGEFNEQFF

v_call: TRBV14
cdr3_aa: CASSQRHLPPETQYF

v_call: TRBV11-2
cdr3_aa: CASSQTVLYGYTF

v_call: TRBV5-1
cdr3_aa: CASSPSTGGNQKLFF

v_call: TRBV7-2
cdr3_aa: CASSRDGASGNTIYF

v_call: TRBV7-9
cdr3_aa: CASSLDVGAGGELFF

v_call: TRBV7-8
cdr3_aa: CASSLKPQGDSGNTIYF

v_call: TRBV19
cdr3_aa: CASKAGGTGDTQYF

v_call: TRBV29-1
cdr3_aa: CSVEAREGPNIQYF

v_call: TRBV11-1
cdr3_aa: CASSYWSGTGNTGELFF

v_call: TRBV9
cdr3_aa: CASSVTAGTGELFF

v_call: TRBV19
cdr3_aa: CASATDTEAFF

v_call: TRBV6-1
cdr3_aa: CASRTGGSGANVLTF

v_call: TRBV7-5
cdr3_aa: CARSLTSPYEQYF

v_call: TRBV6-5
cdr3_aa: CASSEGGASGEQYF

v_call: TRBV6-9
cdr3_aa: CASSYSGAGGYTF

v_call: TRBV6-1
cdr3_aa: CASNLRTGDYGYTF

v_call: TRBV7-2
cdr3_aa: CASSQSGLGTDTQYF

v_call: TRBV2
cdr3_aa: CASGLSTDTQYF

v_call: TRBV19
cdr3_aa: CASRDWSSGNTIYF

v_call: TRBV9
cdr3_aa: CASSPRTGALRETQYF

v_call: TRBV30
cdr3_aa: CAWSVPGGYEKLFF

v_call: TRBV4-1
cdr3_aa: CASSQAREVSNEKLFF

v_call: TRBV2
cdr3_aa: CASSPDRGYEQYF

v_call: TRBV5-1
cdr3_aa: CASRIQGANTEAFF

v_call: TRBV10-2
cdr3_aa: CASAAHRGSENTIYF

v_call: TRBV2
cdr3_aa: CASSEDGAGWVETQYF

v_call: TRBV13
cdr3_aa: CASSLGTGTPNEQFF

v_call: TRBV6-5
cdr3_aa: CASSYPDRVGYTF

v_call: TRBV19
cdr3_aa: CASSIPGTGSPSGANVLTF

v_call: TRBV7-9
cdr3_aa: CASSSHRDHTEAFF

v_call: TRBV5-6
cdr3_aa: CASSAPSGRSYEQYF